This T cell receptor (beta chain) originates from a study of cytomegalovirus exposure and HLA in healthy donors. In the PCR, 60 Vbeta and 13 Jbeta primers were used. The protocol was immunoSEQ multiplex PCR, while the TCRdb copy is restricted to in-frame clones and leaves out a portion. The sample has about 160,000 clones, approximately 86% seen once. The CDR3 has 12 amino acids. Germline CDR1 is SNHLY and CDR2 is FYNNEI. Trimming removed 4 bases from V and 4 bases from J, with 8 bases in between. On this clone: The target antigen is unknown.

Points from the study as a whole: Among the most significant clusters, several appeared linked to common viral pathogens in a later analysis. Looking again later, the authors saw that most CMV-associated TCR beta chains seemed HLA-restricted. Indistinguishable V segments such as TRBV6-2 and TRBV6-3 were excluded.

This clonotype originated in a woman younger than 30 in good health and CMV-seronegative. Material: PBMCs. The chain couples TRBV2 to TRBJ2-7; D perhaps matches TRBD2 (5 bases). The CDR3 is CASSAQRYEQYF. In DNA, the CDR3 is TGTGCCAGCAGTGCCCAGCGGTACGAGCAGTACTTC.